A selection of T cell receptor beta chains follows, all from one sample in a study of vaccination and CD4 T cells after COVID-19. Their antigen targets remain unknown. TCRdb ran MiXCR on the PCR reads and lists one entry per CDR3 protein. The sample contains 4,100 or so distinct CDR3 sequences, around 21% of which appear only once. Sequenced material: CD4+ T cells from blood, cultured in vitro. The receptors stem from a human donor who had recovered from COVID-19. Both conserved end residues are part of each CDR3. D genes are given only for firm matches. Where a row states a size, it is once, few, many or the class of an expanded clone; other rows omit it.

clone_size,v_call,d_call,j_call,cdr3_nt,cdr3_aa
medium-sized,TRBV12-3/TRBV12-4,TRBD1,TRBJ1-2,TGTGCCAGCAGTCCCCTATTGACAGGGATCTATGGCTACACCTTC,CASSPLLTGIYGYTF
.,TRBV18,.,TRBJ1-3,TGTGCCAGCTCAACAGGGTACGGAAACACCATATATTTT,CASSTGYGNTIYF
.,TRBV2,.,TRBJ2-3,TGTGCCAGCAAGGCGACAGGATCCACAGATACGCAGTATTTT,CASKATGSTDTQYF
medium-sized,TRBV27,.,TRBJ1-6,TGTGCCAGCAGAAGTAGGATTAATTCACCCCTCCACTTT,CASRSRINSPLHF
few,TRBV10-3,.,TRBJ1-5,TGTGCCATCAGTGATCCCGCAGATTATAGCAATCAGCCCCAGCATTTT,CAISDPADYSNQPQHF
few,TRBV5-8,TRBD2,TRBJ2-3,TGTGCCAGCAGCGGGAGCGGGGGGGCTAGGACAGATACGCAGTATTTT,CASSGSGGARTDTQYF
.,TRBV7-9,.,TRBJ1-1,TGTGCCAGCAGCTTAGAGGTGAACACTGAAGCTTTCTTT,CASSLEVNTEAFF
few,TRBV7-2,.,TRBJ2-7,TGTGCCAGCAGCCTCGTGTACGAGCAGTACTTC,CASSLVYEQYF
few,TRBV30,.,TRBJ2-2,TGTGCCTGGAGTTCCGCCGAGGAGCTGTTTTTT,CAWSSAEELFF
medium-sized,TRBV11-2,TRBD1,TRBJ1-2,TGTGCCAGCAGCTTACGTAGGGGGGACAGGGGATCGTATGGCTACACCTTC,CASSLRRGDRGSYGYTF
large,TRBV6-1,.,TRBJ1-2,TGTGCCCGCAGGGACGACGGAAACTATGGCTACACCTTC,CARRDDGNYGYTF
few,TRBV7-9,TRBD1,TRBJ2-5,TGTGCCAGCAGGGCCGGGACAGTACAAGAGACCCAGTACTTC,CASRAGTVQETQYF
few,TRBV5-6,.,TRBJ2-5,TGTGCCAGCAGCTTGTCGGGACGACAAGAGACCCAGTACTTC,CASSLSGRQETQYF
.,TRBV14,.,TRBJ1-3,TGTGCCAGCAGCCAAGATCGAGAAGCGCGAAACACCATATATTTT,CASSQDREARNTIYF